This TCR beta chain was documented in a study of vaccination and CD4 T cells after COVID-19. Whole-study context: Convalescent cases consisted of six males and four females, of whom two were Hispanic. Cellular stimulation was performed using overlapping spike peptides derived from SARS-CoV-2, HCoV-NL63, HCoV-OC43 and HCoV-229E. Study outcomes and limitations: The great majority, 304 of 307 vaccine-specific clones, proved spike mono-reactive in convalescent patients.

With the Oncomine TCR Beta short-read assay, DNA from cultured CD4+ T cells was sequenced. Using its own MiXCR run on the PCR reads, TCRdb lists one record per CDR3 protein. The sample lists under 20,000 distinct CDR3 sequences; 53% were seen once. CDR1 is DFQATT and CDR2 is SNEGSKA in the germline V gene (reference sequence). Trimming cost V 0 bases and J 4 bases, with 9 bases left between them. This CDR3 is 13 amino acids long. Treatment indicated: approximately 11-day PBMC culture with coronavirus spike peptide pools or control peptides (ViraFEST assay). Expansion of antigen-specific T cells with peptide pools by ViraFEST preceded sequencing of TCRs. A note on this clonotype: The antigen is undetermined.

The sequence derives from a human donor who had recovered from COVID-19. The material sequenced was CD4+ T cells from blood, cultured in vitro, taken before SARS-CoV-2 vaccination. J is TRBJ1-1 and V is TRBV20-1, with a weak D call TRBD1 (6 bases). CDR3 residues: CSARDQGITEAFF. For the CDR3, the DNA is TGCAGTGCTAGAGACCAGGGGATCACTGAAGCTTTCTTT.